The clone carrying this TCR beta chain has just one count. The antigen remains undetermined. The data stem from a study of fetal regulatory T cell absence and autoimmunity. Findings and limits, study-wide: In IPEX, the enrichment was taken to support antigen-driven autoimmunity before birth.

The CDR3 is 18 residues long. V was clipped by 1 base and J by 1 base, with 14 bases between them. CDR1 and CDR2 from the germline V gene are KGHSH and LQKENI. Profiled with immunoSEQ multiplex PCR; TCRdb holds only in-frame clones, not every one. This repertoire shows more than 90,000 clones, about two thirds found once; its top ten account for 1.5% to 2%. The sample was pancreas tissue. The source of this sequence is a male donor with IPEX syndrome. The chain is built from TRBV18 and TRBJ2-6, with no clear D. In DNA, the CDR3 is TGTGCCAGCTCACCACGGGGTTGGGGTTTATCTGGGGCCAACGTCCTGACTTTC. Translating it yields CASSPRGWGLSGANVLTF.